Listed below are T cell receptor beta chains from one sample, sequenced in a study of beta chain features in type 1 diabetes. Assay used: immunoSEQ multiplex PCR; TCRdb lists only in-frame clones, some missing. The sample contains more than 550,000 clones, more than 12% of which appear only once. The specimen was naive CD4+ T cells from blood. The receptors here all came from a man between 18 and 29 years old with type 1 diabetes. Both conserved end residues are part of each CDR3. A D gene is named only where the DNA matches it firmly. Expanded clones get a size class; other rows say once, few or many, or leave the size out.

J gene	V gene	clone size	D gene	CDR3 DNA	CDR3 protein
TRBJ2-1	TRBV10-1	.	.	TGCGCCAGCAGTGGACTACTGGGCTACAATGAGCAGTTCTTC	CASSGLLGYNEQFF
TRBJ2-3	TRBV30	few	TRBD2	TGTGCCTGGAGGACTAGCGTGGATACGCAGTATTTT	CAWRTSVDTQYF
TRBJ2-7	TRBV7-6	few	.	TGTGCCAGCAGCTTAGGGGTCGAGCAGTACTTC	CASSLGVEQYF
TRBJ2-1	TRBV5-1	.	.	TGCGCCAGCAGCTTGATGACAGATGATGAGCAGTTCTTC	CASSLMTDDEQFF
TRBJ2-5	TRBV19	few	.	TGTGCCAGTAGCCATTGGGGTAGCGCTCAAGAGACCCAGTACTTC	CASSHWGSAQETQYF
TRBJ2-1	TRBV2	.	.	TGTGCCAGCAGATCGGAAGCCAATGAGCAGTTCTTC	CASRSEANEQFF
TRBJ2-7	TRBV4-1	few	.	TGCGCCAGCAGCCCAGAGGGGACAAACGGGAGGCTGGGGGAGCAGTACTTC	CASSPEGTNGRLGEQYF
TRBJ2-2	TRBV7-2	few	TRBD1	TGTGCCAGCAGCTTTTGGACAGGGAGCACCGGGGAGCTGTTTTTT	CASSFWTGSTGELFF
TRBJ2-1	TRBV30	few	.	TGTGCCTGGAGTGTCGCCGGTTACGAGGGGCAGTTCTTC	CAWSVAGYEGQFF
TRBJ1-1	TRBV25-1	.	.	TGTGCCAGCACCCGTTCGGGCAGGAACACTGAAGCTTTCTTT	CASTRSGRNTEAFF
TRBJ2-5	TRBV5-6	few	.	TGTGCCAGCAGCACGGGACTTCACCAGTACTTC	CASSTGLHQYF
TRBJ2-5	TRBV5-4	.	TRBD2	TGTGCCAGCAGCTTGGCCCCGGGACTAGCCGTAGAGACCCAGTACTTC	CASSLAPGLAVETQYF